The next 25 T cell receptor beta chains were all read from a single sample in a study of cytomegalovirus exposure and HLA in healthy donors. The table came from immunoSEQ multiplex PCR; TCRdb's copy has only in-frame clones and leaves some out. The profile shows about 220,000 clones, 88% of them singletons. The material sequenced was PBMCs. These receptors originate from a woman aged 18-29 years in good health and CMV-seronegative.

V gene TRBV7-2 combines with J gene TRBJ2-7, with no clear D. The V end was cut by 5 bases, the J end by 0 bases, with 11 bases between. The CDR3 contains 14 residues. Germline CDR1 reads SGHTA; CDR2 reads FQGNSA. CDR3 protein: CASSPIASSYEQYF. CDR3 in DNA: TGTGCCAGCAGCCCTATAGCTAGCTCCTACGAGCAGTACTTC.

This clone was picked up one time. The junction and the germline gene differ at one end; a read error may be behind it. This chain connects TRBV6-5 to TRBJ2-2; D gene unclear. Germline assignment: CDR1 MNHEY and CDR2 SVGAGI. CDR3 length: 16 residues. The CDR3 DNA reads TGTGCCAGCAGTTACGCCCTGGAGCCGAACCCCGGGGAGCTGTTTTTT. Translation: CASSYALEPNPGELFF.

The J gene is TRBJ2-1, the V gene TRBV13; 7 bases agree with TRBD2. Germline lookup yields CDR1 PRHDT and CDR2 FYEKMQ (reference sequence). The CDR3 length is 15 residues. The V gene end was trimmed by 8 bases and the J gene end by 6 bases; junction bases not matched to a gene: 13. This chain's CDR3 is CASWNRGRTSNEQFF. CDR3 bases: TGTGCCAGCTGGAATCGCGGGAGAACAAGCAATGAGCAGTTCTTC.

The V and J genes are TRBV4-3 and TRBJ1-5; D is ambiguous. The CDR3 is 15 amino acids. Deletions cut 0 bases from V and 2 bases from J, with 8 bases between. Germline V gene data show CDR1 as LGHNA and CDR2 as YSLEER. The CDR3, as DNA: TGCGCCAGCAGCCAAGATTTCGGAGGCAATCAGCCCCAGCATTTT. Encoded protein: CASSQDFGGNQPQHF.

The chain is built from TRBV27 and TRBJ1-5; D is unresolved. This CDR3 has 13 residues. V was pared by 5 bases and J by 5 bases, with 10 bases between. The germline V gene encodes CDR1 MNHEY and CDR2 SMNVEV (reference sequence). The CDR3 DNA is TGTGCCAGCAGTATCTCAACGGATCAGCCCCAGCATTTT. It is translated as CASSISTDQPQHF.

V usage is TRBV4-1 and J usage is TRBJ1-3; 7 bases map to TRBD1. V shed 4 bases, J shed 5 bases, and the junction held 17 bases outside the gene matches. Germline loops: CDR1 MGHRA, CDR2 YSYEKL. The length of the CDR3 is 18 residues. CDR3 in DNA: TGCGCCAGCAGCCCTACTAGCCCCGGGACAGAACAAAGAAACACCATATATTTT. Translating it yields CASSPTSPGTEQRNTIYF.

The chain has TRBV27 and TRBJ1-5, with 7 positions matching TRBD1. Germline CDR1 reads MNHEY; CDR2 reads SMNVEV (reference sequence). Trimming removed 8 bases from V and 9 bases from J; junction bases left unmatched: 7. This CDR3 has 12 amino acids. In nucleotides, the CDR3 is TGTGCCAGCGCCGACAGGGCCGGGCCCCAGCATTTT. This encodes CASADRAGPQHF.

This clone was observed a handful of times. The chain combines TRBV6-5 with TRBJ2-7; 10 bases map to TRBD1. CDR3 length: 14 residues. Looked up from germline, CDR1 is MNHEY and CDR2 is SVGAGI. V trimming: 3 bases; J trimming: 4 bases; junction bases outside the gene matches: 3. Written as DNA, the CDR3 is TGTGCCAGCAGTTATGCGGACAGGGGGTACGAGCAGTACTTC. Its translation is CASSYADRGYEQYF.

This chain connects TRBV28 to TRBJ2-7; 9 bases are shared with TRBD2. CDR1 MDHEN and CDR2 SYDVKM come from the germline V gene. The CDR3 contains 16 residues. Trimming removed 3 bases from V and 7 bases from J; junction bases left unmatched: 13. CDR3 in amino acids: CASSLVLLAGRKEQYF. The DNA of the CDR3 is TGTGCCAGCAGTTTGGTCTTGCTAGCGGGACGTAAAGAGCAGTACTTC.

J is TRBJ1-2 and V is TRBV4-2; tentatively, D is TRBD1 (6 bases). The CDR3 length is 15 residues. Germline-derived CDR1 and CDR2 are LGHNA and YNFKEQ. Trimming removed 0 bases at V and 8 bases at J, with 16 bases between. CDR3 sequence reads: CASSQEGRAGEGYTF. CDR3 nucleotides: TGTGCCAGCAGCCAAGAGGGGAGGGCAGGGGAAGGCTACACCTTC.

The rearrangement uses TRBV27 and TRBJ2-1; the D gene is possibly TRBD2 (5 bases). CDR3 length: 16 residues. Germline CDR1 MNHEY, CDR2 SMNVEV (reference sequence). V was trimmed by 4 bases and J by 0 bases, leaving 13 bases between them. Written as DNA, the CDR3 is TGTGCCAGCAGTTCCCGCGCTAGCCGCTCCTACAATGAGCAGTTCTTC. Protein: CASSSRASRSYNEQFF.

This chain joins TRBV27 and TRBJ2-1; tentatively, D is TRBD2 (6 bases). CDR3 length equals 17 residues. CDR1 and CDR2 from the germline V gene are MNHEY and SMNVEV (reference sequence). V dropped 2 bases and J dropped 5 bases, with 19 bases sitting between them. The CDR3 DNA follows: TGTGCCAGCAGTTTAGGAACGTGGCGGGAAACGAACAATGAGCAGTTCTTC. This encodes CASSLGTWRETNNEQFF.

V and J are TRBV2 and TRBJ2-5; TRBD1 might be the D (6 bases). Trimming pared 5 bases from V and 3 bases from J, leaving 25 bases between. The CDR3 length is 18 residues. Per germline, CDR1 SNHLY and CDR2 FYNNEI. CDR3 nucleotides: TGTGCCAGCAGTATTGGTGGATATCGTGGTCAGGGGAAAGAGACCCAGTACTTC. This encodes CASSIGGYRGQGKETQYF. Looking up the rest from reference TRBV2 and TRBJ2-5 gives the full variable domain: EPEVTQTPSHQVTQMGQEVILRCVPISNHLYFYWYRQILGQKVEFLVSFYNNEISEKSEIFDDQFSVERPDGSNFTLKIRSTKLEDSAMYFCASSIGGYRGQGKETQYFGPGTRLLVL.

The CDR3 DNA is TGTGCCAGCAGCTTAGAGGGGGGAGGGTCCTACGAGCAGTACTTC. Amino acids: CASSLEGGGSYEQYF. The chain recombines TRBV7-9 with TRBJ2-7, with a possible D match to TRBD2 (7 bases). The V end was cut by 1 base, the J end by 1 base, with 11 bases between. CDR3 length equals 15 residues. In germline, CDR1 is SEHNR, CDR2 FQNEAQ (reference sequence).

The chain has TRBV5-4 and TRBJ2-1, with D possibly being TRBD2 (5 bases). Germline V CDR1 and CDR2: SGHNT, YYREEE (reference sequence). V was clipped by 1 base and J by 5 bases, with 10 bases between them. The CDR3 totals 14 residues. CDR3 bases: TGTGCCAGCAGCTTGTGGCCTAGCCACAATGAGCAGTTCTTC. It is translated as CASSLWPSHNEQFF.

V usage is TRBV28 and J usage is TRBJ2-7; a weak D match, TRBD1 (6 bases). Trimming took off 4 bases at V and 2 bases at J, with 9 bases between the two ends. Looked up from germline, CDR1 is MDHEN and CDR2 is SYDVKM. The CDR3 is made up of 13 amino acids. The CDR3 spells CASSYRDPYEQYF. CDR3 in DNA: TGTGCCAGCAGTTACAGGGACCCCTACGAGCAGTACTTC.

The chain has TRBV6-5 and TRBJ1-2, with 10 bases matching TRBD1. The CDR3 is made up of 13 amino acids. J gave up 6 bases and V 6 bases, and 4 bases lay outside the gene matches. Per the germline V gene, CDR1 is MNHEY and CDR2 is SVGAGI. The CDR3 protein is CASRRQGANGYTF. CDR3 DNA: TGTGCCAGCAGACGACAGGGGGCCAATGGCTACACCTTC.

The chain is built from TRBV20-1 and TRBJ1-2; D is possibly TRBD1 (6 bases). The V end lost 6 bases, the J end lost 7 bases, and 12 bases lay between the germline ends. CDR1 is DFQATT, CDR2 SNEGSKA, per germline (reference sequence). The CDR3 spans 11 residues. The CDR3 nucleotides are TGCAGTGCATTGGGGGCGCGTGGCTACACCTTC. Translation gives CSALGARGYTF.

The chain couples TRBV6-5 to TRBJ1-5; tentative D call: TRBD1 (5 bases). V was trimmed by 0 bases and J by 7 bases, leaving 13 bases between them. The CDR3 consists of 15 residues. The germline V gene encodes CDR1 MNHEY and CDR2 SVGAGI. As DNA, the CDR3 is TGTGCCAGCAGTTACTCCAGGGCTGTTAACCAGCCCCAGCATTTT. The encoded protein is CASSYSRAVNQPQHF.

The chain combines TRBV14 with TRBJ2-1; TRBD1 might be the D (5 bases). CDR3 length: 14 amino acids. From germline, CDR1 is SGHDN and CDR2 FVKESK. Trimming cost V 0 bases and J 8 bases, with 11 bases left between them. The CDR3 DNA sequence: TGTGCCAGCAGCCAAGAAACAGGTGCCTATGAGCAGTTCTTC. It specifies CASSQETGAYEQFF.

The V and J genes are TRBV6-1 and TRBJ2-5, with TRBD2 identical over 7 bases. Germline CDR1 is MNHNS and CDR2 is SASEGT. V shed 1 base and J 5 bases; nucleotides not matched to a gene: 13. The CDR3 covers 17 residues. In DNA form, the CDR3 reads TGTGCCAGCAGTGAAGGAATTGCGGGGGAGGGTATGGAGACCCAGTACTTC. This translates into CASSEGIAGEGMETQYF.

This chain links TRBV30 with TRBJ1-1; D is ambiguous. With 4 bases removed from V and 0 bases from J, the gap between germline ends came to 15 bases. Looked up from germline, CDR1 is GTSNPN and CDR2 is SVGIG (reference sequence). This CDR3 comprises 15 residues. The CDR3 spells CAWTPPYYVNTEAFF. As DNA, the CDR3 is TGTGCCTGGACCCCGCCCTACTACGTGAACACTGAAGCTTTCTTT.

The V and J genes are TRBV29-1 and TRBJ1-2; D is unresolved. Germline V gene lookup returns CDR1 SQVTM and CDR2 ANQGSEA. Trimming left V 5 bases short and J 3 bases short, with 10 bases between. The CDR3 consists of 12 residues. CDR3 amino acids: CSVLGGDYGYTF. The CDR3, as DNA: TGCAGCGTTTTGGGAGGAGACTATGGCTACACCTTC.

This rearrangement joins TRBV4-3 to TRBJ2-5; no firm D call. Looked up from germline, CDR1 is LGHNA and CDR2 is YSLEER. The V end was cut by 4 bases, the J end by 2 bases, with 11 bases between. CDR3 length equals 14 residues. The CDR3 reads CASSRAVGQETQYF. The DNA of the CDR3 is TGCGCCAGCAGCCGCGCGGTTGGACAAGAGACCCAGTACTTC.

The V gene is TRBV27, the J gene TRBJ2-1; tentatively, D is TRBD2 (6 bases). There are 15 residues in the CDR3. V was pared by 4 bases and J by 4 bases, with 14 bases between. Germline V gives CDR1 MNHEY, CDR2 SMNVEV (reference sequence). The CDR3 protein is CASSSQAAGYNEQFF. The CDR3 nucleotides are TGTGCCAGCAGTTCGCAAGCGGCGGGATACAATGAGCAGTTCTTC.